This TCR beta chain was identified during a study of cytomegalovirus exposure and HLA in healthy donors. This clone showed up just a few times. After removal of 0 bases from V and 1 base from J, the junction contained 3 bases not matched to a gene. This CDR3 region has 15 residues. Germline CDR1 is MNHEY and CDR2 is SVGAGI. 60 Vbeta and 13 Jbeta primers were used in PCR. Produced via immunoSEQ multiplex PCR; TCRdb's table is partial and in-frame only. Among approximately 300,000 clones listed, about four fifths were seen once. It was healthy bone marrow donors who served as donors. The source material was PBMCs. This rearrangement joins TRBV6-5 to TRBJ2-7; 7 bases are shared with TRBD1. The clonotype originates from a woman aged 40 to 50 in good health and CMV-seropositive. In nucleotides, the CDR3 is TGTGCCAGCAGTTACTCCCTGGACAGGTCCTACGAGCAGTACTTC. This codes for CASSYSLDRSYEQYF.